The 19 T cell receptor beta chains given below trace back to one sample, sequenced in a study of T cells in Graves' hyperthyroidism and ophthalmopathy (dated by TCRdb to between 2018 and 2021). Libraries were built with multiplex PCR. Sequencing was carried out with an Illumina HiSeq 2000. The TCR beta CDR3 regions were amplified from the RNA transcripts. A first-round RT-PCR of the TCR CDR3 used the HTBI primer set with the Qiagen OneStep RT-PCR kit. TCRdb reprocessing: public reads trimmed at Q25 with fastp, clones called with MiXCR, in-frame beta chains kept. Under each unique CDR3 protein, matching rows form one entry showing the most common genes and DNA. The sample includes around 800,000 distinct CDR3 sequences, with around 38% observed a single time. The ten largest clones add up to 8% to 9% of the sample. The sample was blood. The source of these receptors is a man aged 18 to 29 with Graves' hyperthyroidism.

V and J are TRBV29-1 and TRBJ1-1; D is perhaps TRBD1 (6 bases). The V gene lost 5 bases and the J gene lost 10 bases, with 29 bases spanning the gap. Germline lookup yields CDR1 SQVTM and CDR2 ANQGSEA. This CDR3 has 16 amino acids. In DNA, the CDR3 is TGCAGCGTTCTCGGGCCTAGTGGGGGCACCGGTGCTATAGCTTTCTTT. As protein: CSVLGPSGGTGAIAFF.

This chain joins TRBV9 and TRBJ2-5, with TRBD2 as a possible D gene (5 bases). This CDR3 is 12 amino acids long. V was trimmed by 5 bases and J by 4 bases, leaving 9 bases between them. Germline V gives CDR1 SGDLS, CDR2 YYNGEE. The CDR3 sequence is CASSGLRETQYF. In DNA form, the CDR3 reads TGTGCCAGCAGTGGACTGAGAGAGACCCAGTACTTC.

This clonotype was seen more than once but under ten times. This chain links TRBV6-6 with TRBJ1-5; TRBD1 is a possible D gene (6 bases). The CDR3 extends over 15 amino acids. Trimming took off 8 bases at V and 0 bases at J, with 14 bases between the two ends. CDR1 and CDR2 (germline): MNHNY, SVGAGI (reference sequence). The CDR3 reads CASRGRETSNQPQHF. CDR3 coding DNA: TGTGCCAGCCGGGGGCGGGAGACTAGCAATCAGCCCCAGCATTTT.

This clonotype came up once. The conserved phenylalanine or tryptophan normally closing the CDR3 is absent here, so this likely arose from a read error. The limits of the CDR3 on the DNA are not certain, so only TCRdb's listed CDR3 is given. The J gene is TRBJ1-6, the V gene TRBV15; the listed D gene, TRBD1, was not tested against the DNA. Germline CDR1 reads LNHNV; CDR2 reads YYDKDF (reference sequence). The CDR3 adds up to 10 amino acids, both ends counted. This chain's CDR3 is CATSSDNRVY.

This clonotype was seen more than once but under ten times. The chain employs TRBV11-2 and TRBJ2-7, with 9 bases identical to TRBD1. The CDR3 contains 16 residues. CDR1 is SGHAT and CDR2 is FQNNGV in the germline V gene. V dropped 5 bases and J dropped 1; count of bases not matched to a gene: 9. This chain's CDR3 is CASSHALTGGSYEQYF. The CDR3 nucleotides are TGTGCCAGCAGCCACGCCTTGACAGGGGGTTCCTACGAGCAGTACTTC.

The chain uses TRBV6-6 and TRBJ2-2; TRBD2 might be the D (5 bases). The V end was cut by 2 bases, the J end by 4 bases, with 11 bases between. This CDR3 is built from 15 residues. Per the germline V gene, CDR1 is MNHNY and CDR2 is SVGAGI (reference sequence). The CDR3 region has the DNA TGTGCCAGCAGTTACGGGATAGCGAGCACCGGGGAGCTGTTTTTT. Its protein product is CASSYGIASTGELFF.

This clonotype has a handful of counts. This chain joins TRBV7-9 and TRBJ2-7; D unresolved. Germline values: CDR1 SEHNR, CDR2 FQNEAQ (reference sequence). Trimming shortened V by 4 bases and J by 5 bases, and 21 bases separated the two germline ends. The CDR3 has 16 residues. CDR3 amino acids: CASSSPGPLKSNEQYF. CDR3 nucleotides: TGTGCCAGCAGCTCGCCCGGACCTCTTAAGAGCAACGAGCAGTACTTC.

This clonotype has a count of ten or more. The gene calls are TRBV15 and TRBJ1-2, with TRBD1 as a possible D gene (6 bases). V gave up 4 bases and J gave up 4 bases, with 10 bases separating them. The CDR3 contains 13 residues. The germline gives CDR1 LNHNV, CDR2 YYDKDF (reference sequence). In DNA, the CDR3 is TGTGCCACCAGCATTAGGACAGCCTATGGCTACACCTTC. Protein: CATSIRTAYGYTF.

The chain recombines TRBV10-3 with TRBJ1-6; D possibly corresponds to TRBD1 (5 bases). This CDR3 has 13 residues. Per germline, CDR1 ENHRY and CDR2 SYGVKD. Deletions cut 4 bases from V and 10 bases from J, with 11 bases between. The CDR3 here is CAISGGGNSPLHF. The CDR3 region has the DNA TGTGCCATCAGTGGGGGGGGTAACTCACCCCTCCACTTT.

In this sample, this clonotype turned up many times. The genes are TRBV2 and TRBJ2-2; D not resolved. CDR1 and CDR2 (germline): SNHLY, FYNNEI. CDR3 size: 11 residues. V shed 7 bases and J shed 7 bases, with 7 bases lying between them. The CDR3 loop reads CASKDGGELFF. As DNA, the CDR3 is TGTGCCAGCAAAGACGGCGGGGAGCTGTTTTTT.

Here the CDR3 reads CASTEGLGQETQYF. The CDR3 DNA reads as TGTGCCAGCACCGAGGGGTTGGGCCAAGAGACCCAGTACTTC. This sequence joins TRBV2 and TRBJ2-5; D tentatively reads TRBD1 or TRBD2 (5 bases each). CDR1 is SNHLY, CDR2 FYNNEI, per germline. This CDR3 spans 14 amino acids. Trimming left V 7 bases short and J 1 base short, with 13 bases between. The whole variable domain, remainder taken from reference TRBV2 and TRBJ2-5, is EPEVTQTPSHQVTQMGQEVILRCVPISNHLYFYWYRQILGQKVEFLVSFYNNEISEKSEIFDDQFSVERPDGSNFTLKIRSTKLEDSAMYFCASTEGLGQETQYFGPGTRLLVL.

This clonotype was picked up a small number of times. The genes are TRBV10-3 and TRBJ1-1; TRBD1 aligns across 9 bases. The J segment lost 8 bases and the V segment lost 10 bases, leaving 2 bases of the junction unmatched. CDR1 ENHRY and CDR2 SYGVKD come from the germline V gene. The CDR3 spans 10 residues. The CDR3 here is CATGTGEAFF. The CDR3 DNA reads as TGTGCCACCGGGACAGGGGAAGCTTTCTTT.

This clonotype was seen a handful of times. This rearrangement joins TRBV7-2 to TRBJ2-7; 11 bases are shared with TRBD2. The CDR3 extends over 15 amino acids. V lost 5 bases and J lost 4; bases outside the gene matches: 7. Germline values: CDR1 SGHTA, CDR2 FQGNSA. CDR3 sequence: CASSPRASGGYEQYF. The DNA for the CDR3 is TGTGCCAGCAGCCCTAGGGCTAGCGGGGGGTACGAGCAGTACTTC.

For this clonotype: A read error may explain this, as a much larger clone is one base away. The chain combines TRBV11-2 with TRBJ1-4; possible D gene TRBD1, 5 bases. The CDR3 has 14 residues. Germline V lookup: CDR1 SGHAT, CDR2 FQNNGV. V shed 8 bases and J shed 7 bases, with 17 bases lying between them. CDR3 sequence (DNA): TGTGCCAGCGGCCTTATGGAGGGACTTGAAAAACTGTTTTTT. It translates to CASGLMEGLEKLFF.

This clonotype was seen only a few times. J is TRBJ2-7 and V is TRBV14, with a possible D match to TRBD1 (6 bases). Per the germline V gene, CDR1 is SGHDN and CDR2 is FVKESK. Trimming cost V 1 base and J 2 bases, with 12 bases left between them. This CDR3 spans 15 amino acids. The CDR3 loop is CASSQVRGQTYEQYF. The CDR3 DNA is TGTGCCAGCAGCCAAGTAAGGGGACAAACCTACGAGCAGTACTTC.

This clonotype showed up just once. V gene TRBV7-9 combines with J gene TRBJ2-5; TRBD1 aligns across 7 bases. V lost 5 bases and J lost 4; bases outside the gene matches: 13. CDR3 size: 16 residues. In germline, CDR1 is SEHNR, CDR2 FQNEAQ (reference sequence). CDR3 sequence reads: CASSPTPHRGRETQYF. In nucleotides, the CDR3 is TGTGCCAGCAGCCCTACCCCCCACAGGGGACGAGAGACCCAGTACTTC.

This clonotype was observed many times. The chain couples TRBV29-1 to TRBJ1-1; 7 bases line up with TRBD1. In germline, CDR1 is SQVTM, CDR2 ANQGSEA. The CDR3 contains 14 residues. J lost 3 bases, V lost 5 bases, and 9 bases had no gene match. The CDR3, as DNA: TGCAGCGTTTACGGACAGGATGGGTACACTGAAGCTTTCTTT. The encoded protein is CSVYGQDGYTEAFF.

The chain joins TRBV7-9 to TRBJ1-2, with D tentatively TRBD1 (6 bases). The CDR3 totals 14 residues. The V and J ends lost 3 bases and 1 base respectively, with 9 bases between them. CDR1 and CDR2 (germline): SEHNR, FQNEAQ (reference sequence). CDR3 DNA sequence: TGTGCCAGCAGCTTTGGCAGGGGTAACTATGGCTACACCTTC. Its protein product is CASSFGRGNYGYTF.

The CDR3 sequence: CATLLADPPYEQYF. CDR3 sequence (DNA): TGTGCCACACTACTAGCGGACCCGCCCTACGAGCAGTACTTC. The V and J genes are TRBV2 and TRBJ2-7; TRBD2 matches at 8 bases. With 10 bases clipped from V and 2 bases from J, the junction kept 10 bases outside the gene matches. Per germline, CDR1 SNHLY and CDR2 FYNNEI. The CDR3 runs to 14 residues.